The 18 T cell receptor beta chains below were found in one sample sequenced in a study of a mutant IDH1 vaccine in newly diagnosed glioma. Assay: immunoSEQ multiplex PCR; the TCRdb copy retains only in-frame clones and omits some. Found here are under 75,000 clones, more than 85% of them singletons; the top ten hold 2.6%. As to time point: baseline, week 1 (first vaccination visit). Treatment: pre-vaccination baseline after standard-of-care therapy. Sequenced material: PBMCs, taken from a glioma patient treated with radiotherapy, temozolomide or both. The source is a man in his fifties or sixties with glioma.

The chain carries TRBV19 and TRBJ1-6; a possible D gene is TRBD1 (5 bases). V lost 3 bases and J lost 0, with 9 bases in between. Germline assignment: CDR1 LNHDA and CDR2 SQIVND (reference sequence). This CDR3 is 16 amino acids long. The DNA for the CDR3 is TGTGCCAGTAGTATTCAGGGAGGCTCCTATAATTCACCCCTCCACTTT. Amino acid sequence: CASSIQGGSYNSPLHF.

The chain has TRBV5-5 and TRBJ2-5; 14 nucleotides line up with TRBD2. This CDR3 has 18 amino acids. Unmatched junction bases numbered 10, after V lost 5 bases and J lost 1 base. Germline assignment: CDR1 SGHKS and CDR2 YYEKEE (reference sequence). The CDR3 region has the DNA TGTGCCAGCAGGACCGGGACTAGCGGGGGCGGGTTCCAAGAGACCCAGTACTTC. As protein: CASRTGTSGGGFQETQYF.

This clone was seen a single time. J is TRBJ1-5 and V is TRBV18, with D unresolved. This CDR3 contains 16 residues. CDR1 is KGHSH, CDR2 LQKENI, per germline. Trimming took 0 bases from V and 2 from J, leaving 11 bases between them. CDR3: CASSPPSARGNQPQHF. CDR3 DNA sequence: TGTGCCAGCTCACCACCGAGCGCAAGGGGCAATCAGCCCCAGCATTTT.

The chain combines TRBV9 with TRBJ1-5; 10 positions agree with TRBD1. The CDR3 loop spans 15 amino acids. Unmatched junction bases numbered 1, after V lost 0 bases and J lost 4 bases. Germline CDR1 reads SGDLS; CDR2 reads YYNGEE. Here the CDR3 DNA reads TGTGCCAGCAGCGTAGGGACAGGGGGGAATCAGCCCCAGCATTTT. Its translation: CASSVGTGGNQPQHF.

The chain links TRBV2 to TRBJ2-1; D perhaps matches TRBD2 (5 bases). This CDR3 comprises 12 residues. The germline CDR1 and CDR2 sequences are SNHLY and FYNNEI. Trimming took 8 bases from V and 7 from J, leaving 12 bases between them. The CDR3 spells CASEGLGNEQFF. In DNA form, the CDR3 reads TGTGCCAGCGAGGGCCTCGGGAATGAGCAGTTCTTC.

CDR3 DNA sequence: TGTGCCAGCAGTTACTCGGCGGAGGGCAATCAGCCCCAGCATTTT. This sequence encodes CASSYSAEGNQPQHF. The chain combines TRBV6-5 with TRBJ1-5; no firm D call. Germline-derived CDR1 and CDR2 are MNHEY and SVGAGI. This CDR3 has 15 amino acids. Trimming pared 0 bases from V and 2 bases from J, leaving 8 bases between.

CDR3 amino acids: CASTQGGRGELFF. The CDR3 DNA reads as TGCGCCAGCACCCAAGGAGGTCGGGGGGAGCTGTTTTTT. The chain couples TRBV5-1 to TRBJ2-2; perhaps TRBD2 as D (5 bases). Trimming shortened V by 6 bases and J by 8 bases, and 14 bases separated the two germline ends. This CDR3 comprises 13 residues. Germline values: CDR1 SGHRS, CDR2 YFSETQ.

The CDR3 spells CASSYGTVSGAYEQYF. The CDR3 nucleotides read TGTGCCAGCAGCTATGGGACAGTCTCAGGGGCCTACGAGCAGTACTTC. The chain links TRBV6-6 to TRBJ2-7; 7 nucleotides match TRBD1. CDR1 MNHNY and CDR2 SVGAGI come from the germline V gene (reference sequence). The CDR3 runs 16 residues. V dropped 6 bases and J dropped 2; count of bases not matched to a gene: 13.

The chain is built from TRBV7-3 and TRBJ1-1; D may be TRBD1 (5 bases). CDR1 and CDR2 from the germline V gene are SGHTA and FQGTGA. Trimming took 5 bases from V and 0 from J, leaving 13 bases between them. The CDR3 is made up of 15 amino acids. CDR3 nucleotides: TGTGCCAGCAGCCTACGGGGGGATGTGAACACTGAAGCTTTCTTT. This encodes CASSLRGDVNTEAFF.

CDR3 in DNA: TGTGCCATCAAGGTTCAGGACAGGGGTGGGGATGAGCAGTTCTTC. Translating it yields CAIKVQDRGGDEQFF. This chain connects TRBV10-3 to TRBJ2-1, with 9 positions matching TRBD1. Germline V gives CDR1 ENHRY, CDR2 SYGVKD. The CDR3 has 15 residues. The V and J ends lost 7 bases and 8 bases, in that order; junction bases with no gene match: 12.

The chain joins TRBV10-1 to TRBJ2-1, with TRBD2 matching 8 bases. J was trimmed by 7 bases and V by 0 bases; bases with no gene match: 5. Germline V gene lookup returns CDR1 WNHNN and CDR2 SYGVQD (reference sequence). This CDR3 comprises 15 residues. CDR3 loop: CASSESGLAQNEQFF. As DNA, the CDR3 is TGCGCCAGCAGTGAGTCTGGACTAGCACAGAATGAGCAGTTCTTC.

The chain uses TRBV28 and TRBJ1-5; maybe TRBD1 (6 bases). Trimming cost V 2 bases and J 3 bases, with 14 bases left between them. Looked up from germline, CDR1 is MDHEN and CDR2 is SYDVKM. CDR3 size: 16 residues. The CDR3 DNA reads TGTGCCAGCAGTTTAGGCGGCAGGGGTGACAATCAGCCCCAGCATTTT. Its translation is CASSLGGRGDNQPQHF.

This chain links TRBV5-4 with TRBJ2-2, with TRBD2 matching 9 bases. The germline V gene has CDR1 SGHNT and CDR2 YYREEE (reference sequence). V lost 5 bases and J lost 6; bases outside the gene matches: 11. The CDR3 consists of 16 residues. CDR3 residues: CASSSGTSFVSGELFF. CDR3 nucleotide sequence: TGTGCCAGCAGTTCCGGGACTAGCTTTGTTTCCGGGGAGCTGTTTTTT.

The V gene is TRBV30, the J gene TRBJ1-6, with unresolved D. Germline V gene sequence: CDR1 GTSNPN, CDR2 SVGIG (reference sequence). Trimming removed 3 bases at V and 0 bases at J, with 9 bases between. The CDR3 runs to 15 residues. CDR3: CAWSGGSSYNSPLHF. DNA of the CDR3: TGTGCCTGGAGCGGAGGGAGCTCCTATAATTCACCCCTCCACTTT. Together with reference TRBV30 and TRBJ1-6, the CDR3 gives the full variable domain: SQTIHQWPATLVQPVGSPLSLECTVEGTSNPNLYWYRQAAGRGLQLLFYSVGIGQISSEVPQNLSASRPQDRQFILSSKKLLLSDSGFYLCAWSGGSSYNSPLHFGNGTRLTVT.

This clone was seen a single time. The chain uses TRBV2 and TRBJ2-2; TRBD2 matches at 10 bases. V was clipped by 1 base and J by 15 bases; unmatched bases: 5. Looked up from germline, CDR1 is SNHLY and CDR2 is FYNNEI. The CDR3 spans 13 residues. CDR3 residues: CASSEEVLAGMFF. For the CDR3, the DNA is TGTGCCAGCAGTGAAGAAGTACTAGCGGGAATGTTTTTT. Full variable domain (outside the CDR3, taken from reference TRBV2 and TRBJ2-2): EPEVTQTPSHQVTQMGQEVILRCVPISNHLYFYWYRQILGQKVEFLVSFYNNEISEKSEIFDDQFSVERPDGSNFTLKIRSTKLEDSAMYFCASSEEVLAGMFFGEGSRLTVL.

This chain connects TRBV5-4 to TRBJ2-5; 8 nucleotides align to TRBD2. This CDR3 comprises 17 residues. Germline CDR1 is SGHNT and CDR2 is YYREEE (reference sequence). J gave up 5 bases and V 0 bases, and 12 bases lay outside the gene matches. The CDR3 reads CASSLGGASGYGETQYF. The CDR3 DNA reads TGTGCCAGCAGCTTGGGGGGGGCTAGCGGGTATGGGGAGACCCAGTACTTC.

The CDR3 nucleotides read TGTGCCAGCAGTGTAAAGGGGACTAGCGGGGGGGCCCTCTACGAGCAGTACTTC. It codes for CASSVKGTSGGALYEQYF. The chain links TRBV27 to TRBJ2-7; 16 nucleotides agree with TRBD2. The trim removed 5 bases at V and 3 bases at J, leaving 10 bases unmatched. The CDR3 totals 18 residues. Germline CDR1 MNHEY, CDR2 SMNVEV (reference sequence).

This clone was observed once. J is TRBJ2-7 and V is TRBV18; no reliable D call. Germline V gives CDR1 KGHSH, CDR2 LQKENI. This CDR3 is built from 15 residues. Between the trimmed V and J ends, which lost 2 bases and 0 bases, there was a span of 11 bases. The chain's CDR3 is CASSPRAVSSYEQYF. As DNA, the CDR3 is TGTGCCAGCTCACCAAGGGCGGTTAGCTCCTACGAGCAGTACTTC.